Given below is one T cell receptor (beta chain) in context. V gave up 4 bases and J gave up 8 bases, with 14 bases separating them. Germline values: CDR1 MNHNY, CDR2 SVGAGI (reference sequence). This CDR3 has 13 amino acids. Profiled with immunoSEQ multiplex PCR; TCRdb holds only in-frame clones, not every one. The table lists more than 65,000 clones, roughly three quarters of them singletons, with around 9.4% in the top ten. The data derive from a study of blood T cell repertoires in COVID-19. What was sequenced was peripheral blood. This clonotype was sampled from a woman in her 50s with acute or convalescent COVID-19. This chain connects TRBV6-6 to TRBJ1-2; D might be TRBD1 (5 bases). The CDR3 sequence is CASSSWGLGGYTF. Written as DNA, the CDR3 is TGTGCCAGCAGTTCGTGGGGACTGGGCGGCTACACCTTC.